The present entry profiles one T cell receptor beta chain with its context. Its antigen target is currently unknown. Base qualities are not recorded, but no much larger clone differs from it by a single base. This sample stems from a study of T-cell reconstitution after alpha-beta-depleted transplantation in children listed by TCRdb under 2016. Regarding the complete study: The study quantitatively tracked T-cell immune reconstitution after TCRalphabeta/CD19-depleted allogeneic hematopoietic cell transplantation in children using TCR repertoire profiling.

Reading from cysteine to phenylalanine, the CDR3 counts 13 amino acids. Here the CDR3 DNA is all that survives: 39 bases in frame from base 1. Per the germline V gene, SGHRS is the CDR1 and YFSETQ is the CDR2. V loses 7 bases of germline sequence and J loses 2 bases, and the interval between the two ends is 11 bases. Library preparation used PCR. TCRdb lists the instrument as Illumina HiSeq 2500. To normalize quantification of the TCRbeta repertoire, the TCR libraries were built with molecular barcoding that relied on unique molecular identifiers. In-frame beta chains were kept once TCRdb had trimmed the public reads at Q25 with fastp and called clones with MiXCR. CDR3 protein sequences are deduplicated, and each keeps its most common genes and DNA. The sample table lists about 360,000 distinct CDR3 sequences, about an eighth of them with a count of one. The top ten clones comprise roughly 4.3% of the sample.

This chain is built from TRBV5-1 and TRBJ2-3; the D gene is possibly TRBD1, with 5 bases matching. Sequenced here: PBMCs, sampled from the stem cell graft. The source of this sequence is a human donor who donated a stem cell graft to a child with Fanconi anemia. The CDR3 has the sequence CASSTEPTDTQYF. The DNA sequence is as follows: TGCGCCAGCTCGACAGAGCCCACAGATACGCAGTATTTT.